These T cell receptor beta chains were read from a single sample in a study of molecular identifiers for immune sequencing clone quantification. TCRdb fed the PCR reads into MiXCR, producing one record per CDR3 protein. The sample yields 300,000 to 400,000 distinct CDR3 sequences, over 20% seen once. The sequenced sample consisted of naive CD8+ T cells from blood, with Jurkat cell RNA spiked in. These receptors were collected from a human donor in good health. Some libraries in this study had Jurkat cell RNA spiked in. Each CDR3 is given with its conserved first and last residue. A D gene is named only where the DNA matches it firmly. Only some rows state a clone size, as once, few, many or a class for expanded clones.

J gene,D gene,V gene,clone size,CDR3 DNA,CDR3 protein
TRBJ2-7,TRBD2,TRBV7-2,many,TGTGCCAGCAGCTTAGCGCGCGGGGGTGAGCAGTACTTC,CASSLARGGEQYF
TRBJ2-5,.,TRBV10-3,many,TGTGCCATCGGGACTGAACTAGCCCAAGAGACCCAGTACTTC,CAIGTELAQETQYF
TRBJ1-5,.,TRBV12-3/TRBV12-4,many,TGTGCCAGCAGTTTAGGGGGTTTACGGCCCCAGCATTTT,CASSLGGLRPQHF
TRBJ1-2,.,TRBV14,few,TGTGCCAGCAGCCGAATTCAAGCTAACTATGGCTACACCTTC,CASSRIQANYGYTF
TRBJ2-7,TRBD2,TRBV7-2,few,TGTGCCAGCAGCTTAGATGCGGGAGCCCCCTACGAGCAGTACTTC,CASSLDAGAPYEQYF
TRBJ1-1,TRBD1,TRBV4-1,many,TGCGCCAGCAGCCAAGTACAGGGGGACCCTGAAGCTTTCTTT,CASSQVQGDPEAFF
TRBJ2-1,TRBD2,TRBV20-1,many,TGCAGTGCTAAGACTAGCGGGGGCAGATTCTCCTACAATGAGCAGTTCTTC,CSAKTSGGRFSYNEQFF
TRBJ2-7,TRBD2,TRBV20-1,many,TGCAGTGCTAACCCCCTAGCGGGAGTTGGCTACGAGCAGTACTTC,CSANPLAGVGYEQYF
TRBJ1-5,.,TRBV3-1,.,TGTGCCAGCAGTGGAGGAGGTGGGGGCAATCAGCCCCAGCATTTT,CASSGGGGGNQPQHF
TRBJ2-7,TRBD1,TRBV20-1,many,TGCAGTGCTAGCTACGGGACAGGGTACTACGAGCAGTACTTC,CSASYGTGYYEQYF
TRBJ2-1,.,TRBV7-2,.,TGTGCCAGCAGCTTAGGGGCCGGGGGCTTTGAGCAGTTCTTC,CASSLGAGGFEQFF
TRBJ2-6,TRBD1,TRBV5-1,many,TGCGCCAGCAGCGCAGGGGGCGCAAGTGGGGCCAACGTCCTGACTTTC,CASSAGGASGANVLTF
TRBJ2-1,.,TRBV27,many,TGTGCCAGCAGTTTTTTGGGGGTCAATGAGCAGTTCTTC,CASSFLGVNEQFF
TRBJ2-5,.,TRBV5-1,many,TGCGCCAGCAGACCTGAGGACGTTAAAGAGACCCAGTACTTC,CASRPEDVKETQYF
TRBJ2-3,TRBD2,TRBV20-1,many,TGCAGTGCTATCCCGGGACTAGGAGATACGCAGTATTTT,CSAIPGLGDTQYF
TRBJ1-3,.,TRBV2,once,TGTGCCAGCACTGGAGGGCCCTACTCTGGAAACACCATATATTTT,CASTGGPYSGNTIYF
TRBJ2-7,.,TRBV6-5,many,TGTGCCAGCAGTTACGGCACAGGGCCCCTAACCTACGAGCAGTACTTC,CASSYGTGPLTYEQYF
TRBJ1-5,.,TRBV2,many,TGTGCCAGCAGTGAATTCGACGGATCCAATCAGCCCCAGCATTTT,CASSEFDGSNQPQHF
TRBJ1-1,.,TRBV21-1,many,TGTGCCAGCAGCAAATGGGGACAGGTGAACACTGAAGCTTTCTTT,CASSKWGQVNTEAFF
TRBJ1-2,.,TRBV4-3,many,TGCGCCAGCAGCCAAGATCATACAGGGAAGTTCGGCTACACCTTC,CASSQDHTGKFGYTF
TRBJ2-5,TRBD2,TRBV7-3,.,TGTGCCAGCAGCTTAACGGAAGCGGGAGTTGGAGAGACCCAGTACTTC,CASSLTEAGVGETQYF
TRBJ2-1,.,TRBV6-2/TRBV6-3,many,TGTGCCAGCACTAGCCAGGGACCCGATGAGCAGTTCTTC,CASTSQGPDEQFF
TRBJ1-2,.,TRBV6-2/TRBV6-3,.,TGTGCCAGCAGTTACGATCCCACCGGGACCTATGGCTACACCTTC,CASSYDPTGTYGYTF
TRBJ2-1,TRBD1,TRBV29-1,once,TGCAGCGTTGGGGACAGAGCTTCCTGCAATGAGCAGTTCTTC,CSVGDRASCNEQFF